This TCR beta chain derives from a study of STAT5B mutations in CD4+ large granular lymphocyte leukemia. The repertoire was sequenced with immunoSEQ multiplex PCR; TCRdb's copy has only in-frame clones and lacks some. Among about 27,000 clones listed, around three quarters were seen once. The CDR3 is 15 residues long. Trimming left V 1 base short and J 5 bases short, with 13 bases between. Germline CDR1 reads SGHNT; CDR2 reads YYREEE (reference sequence). Material: CD4+ T cells from blood buffy coats. The V gene is TRBV5-4, the J gene TRBJ2-1; D might be TRBD1 (6 bases). The TCR sequence derives from a human donor in good health. CDR3 region: CASSLFQGLNNEQFF. The CDR3 DNA is TGTGCCAGCAGCTTGTTTCAGGGGTTAAACAATGAGCAGTTCTTC.